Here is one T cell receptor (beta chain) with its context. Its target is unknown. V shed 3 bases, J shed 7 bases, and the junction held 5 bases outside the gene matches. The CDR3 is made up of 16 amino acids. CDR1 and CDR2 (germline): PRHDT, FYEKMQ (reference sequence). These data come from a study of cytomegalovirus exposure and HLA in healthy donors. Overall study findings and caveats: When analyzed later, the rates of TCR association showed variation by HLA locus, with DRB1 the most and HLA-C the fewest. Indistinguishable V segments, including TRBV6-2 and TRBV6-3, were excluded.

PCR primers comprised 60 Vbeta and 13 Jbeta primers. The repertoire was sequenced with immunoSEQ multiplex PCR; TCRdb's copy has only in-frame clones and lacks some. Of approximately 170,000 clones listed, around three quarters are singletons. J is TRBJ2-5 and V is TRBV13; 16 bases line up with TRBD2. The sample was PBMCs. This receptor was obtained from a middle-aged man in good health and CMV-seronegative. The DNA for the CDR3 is TGTGCCAGCAGCTTGTGGGGACTAGCGGGAGGGCGGACCCAGTACTTC. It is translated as CASSLWGLAGGRTQYF.